The present entry profiles one TCR beta chain with its context. These data come from a study of OX40 agonist ivuxolimab in advanced cancers. The V and J ends lost 6 bases and 2 bases respectively, with 14 bases between them. This CDR3 has 14 residues. Germline V gene data show CDR1 as MDHEN and CDR2 as SYDVKM. Repertoires were generated with immunoSEQ multiplex PCR, while TCRdb's copy carries only in-frame clones and drops some. The sample records about 90,000 clones, roughly 85% being singletons. The TCR sequence derives from an adult with an advanced solid tumor such as melanoma, head and neck, liver or kidney cancer. The rearrangement joins TRBV28 to TRBJ2-7, with D perhaps matching TRBD1 (6 bases). The source was CD4+ or CD8+ T cells sorted from blood, collected in a trial of the OX40 agonist ivuxolimab. CDR3: CASSLTGGTYEQYF. The CDR3 DNA reads TGTGCCAGCAGCTTGACAGGTGGGACCTACGAGCAGTACTTC.